These 5 T cell receptor beta chains originate from one sample sequenced in a study of tumor-infiltrating lymphocytes in primary liver carcinoma. Investigators took RNA and DNA out together from about 20-30 mg of unsorted bulk tissue. From 450 to 600 ng total RNA, TCR beta cDNA was generated with a primer in the constant region. Construction of TCR beta libraries relied on three successive nested multiplex PCR rounds employing slightly modified ARM-PCR. Running roughly 10 cycles apiece, the first two PCR rounds relied on TRBV1-TRBV30 forward primers together with a C-beta reverse primer. TCRdb independently ran MiXCR on the multiplex PCR reads; one entry per CDR3 protein. The sample lists approximately 190,000 distinct CDR3 sequences; 85% were seen once. Material: tumor tissue from primary liver carcinoma. These receptors originate from a man in his forties with primary liver carcinoma and hepatitis B virus infection.

This chain joins TRBV28 and TRBJ1-1; 7 nucleotides align to TRBD1. The CDR3 spans 18 residues. In germline, CDR1 is MDHEN, CDR2 SYDVKM. V lost 6 bases and J lost 3; bases outside the gene matches: 19. The DNA for the CDR3 is TGTGCCAGCAGCTTACCTCCGGGGACAGCGGTGATGGACACTGAAGCTTTCTTT. Encoded protein: CASSLPPGTAVMDTEAFF. Full variable domain (outside the CDR3, taken from reference TRBV28 and TRBJ1-1): DVKVTQSSRYLVKRTGEKVFLECVQDMDHENMFWYRQDPGLGLRLIYFSYDVKMKEKGDIPEGYSVSREKKERFSLILESASTNQTSMYLCASSLPPGTAVMDTEAFFGQGTRLTVV.

There are a few counts of this clonotype. The junction shows a germline mismatch at one end, possibly a read error. This chain links TRBV4-2 with TRBJ1-2; 9 bases are shared with TRBD1. This CDR3 contains 15 residues. Germline CDR1 LGHNA, CDR2 YNFKEQ. The CDR3 loop is CANSQAGQGNYGYTF. The CDR3 DNA sequence: TGTGCCAACAGCCAGGCGGGACAGGGTAACTATGGCTACACCTTC.

V and J are TRBV11-2 and TRBJ2-5; D may be TRBD2 (6 bases). The CDR3 runs to 18 residues. Germline-derived CDR1 and CDR2 are SGHAT and FQNNGV. DNA for the CDR3: TGTCCTAGCAGCCCTAGCTCAATCCAGGGTACTGGGCGGGATACCCAGTACTTC. Translating gives CPSSPSSIQGTGRDTQYF.

This chain joins TRBV29-1 and TRBJ2-2, with TRBD1 identical over 7 bases. Germline V gene sequence: CDR1 SQVTM, CDR2 ANQGSEA. The CDR3 has 12 amino acids. CDR3 loop: CNVGTGVGELFF. CDR3 nucleotides: TGCAACGTCGGAACAGGGGTCGGGGAGCTGTTTTTT.

With respect to this clonotype: An end of the junction does not agree with germline; a read error may underlie this. The chain's CDR3 is CASSPGGGTSEKLFF. Written as DNA, the CDR3 is TGTGCCAGTAGCCCAGGCGGCGGAACTAGTGAAAAACTGTTTTTT. V is TRBV5-4 and J is TRBJ1-4, with no clear D. The CDR3 is 15 amino acids. CDR1 is SGHNT and CDR2 is YYREEE in the germline V gene (reference sequence).